Only one count was recorded for the clone carrying this T cell receptor (beta chain). The PCR employed 60 Vbeta primers together with 13 Jbeta primers. This table comes from immunoSEQ multiplex PCR, and its TCRdb copy is limited to in-frame clones, with some not included. This sample has 40,000 to 55,000 clones, with approximately 70% found just once. The entry originates in a study of cytomegalovirus exposure and HLA in healthy donors. The CDR3 covers 12 residues. In germline, CDR1 is MDHEN, CDR2 SYDVKM. V lost 6 bases and J lost 7, with 12 bases in between. This chain links TRBV28 with TRBJ2-5; D uncertain. Sequencing was done on a sample of PBMCs. The TCR sequence derives from a man aged 18-30 years in good health and CMV-seronegative. The CDR3 DNA follows: TGTGCCAGCAGCCCCGACTCGCGGACCCAGTACTTC. Translated, it gives CASSPDSRTQYF.